This TCR beta chain was observed in a study of T cell repertoires in cytomegalovirus infection. Study-level background: Newly reported HLA-C-restricted and thoroughly characterized HLA-B-restricted CMV epitopes were employed.

TCRdb passed the reads through MiXCR, listing each CDR3 protein once. The table lists fewer than 150,000 distinct CDR3 sequences, over 30% of them singletons. In regard to this clonotype: Its antigen is not known.

Study-wide points: The ex vivo response showed dominance by HLA-C-restricted CMV-specific TCR beta clonotypes.

From germline, CDR1 is MGHRA and CDR2 YSYEKL. Trimming took 3 bases from V and 4 from J; bases not matched to a gene: 16. This CDR3 has 18 residues. The material was CD8+ T cells from cultured PBMCs, obtained from culture after CMV antigen stimulation. The sequence was obtained from a human donor in good health (CMV status not recorded). Some clones in this sample may be carry-over from other donors' samples. This chain uses TRBV4-1 with TRBJ2-3, with 7 bases identical to TRBD1. Here the CDR3 DNA reads TGCGCCAGCAGCCAGGGGGACAGCATCTTGGTTTCATCAGATACGCAGTATTTT. Translated: CASSQGDSILVSSDTQYF.